Shown below are 24 T cell receptor beta chains from a single sample sequenced in a study of blood T cell repertoires in COVID-19. Profiled with immunoSEQ multiplex PCR; TCRdb holds only in-frame clones, not every one. The data contain under 200,000 clones, 88% of them singletons. The specimen was peripheral blood. These receptors originate from a man aged 45-65 years who had recovered from COVID-19.

This rearrangement joins TRBV4-2 to TRBJ1-6, with a possible D match to TRBD1 (5 bases). This CDR3 spans 15 amino acids. In germline, CDR1 is LGHNA, CDR2 YNFKEQ. The ends were cut back, 0 bases at V and 7 bases at J, with 10 bases in the middle. DNA of the CDR3: TGTGCCAGCAGCCAAGATGGGGGGGGGAATTCACCCCTCCACTTT. This encodes CASSQDGGGNSPLHF.

Written as DNA, the CDR3 is TGTGCCAGCAGCGAGGGACAGCGATCCTACGAGCAGTACTTC. Encoded protein: CASSEGQRSYEQYF. The chain recombines TRBV7-2 with TRBJ2-7; 7 bases agree with TRBD1. The CDR3 runs 14 residues. The V gene end was trimmed by 5 bases and the J gene end by 1 base; junction bases not matched to a gene: 5. Germline V gene sequence: CDR1 SGHTA, CDR2 FQGNSA.

The chain recombines TRBV11-3 with TRBJ2-6, with D hard to call. Germline CDR1 reads SGHNT; CDR2 reads YENEEA. V was shortened by 1 base and J by 1 base, with 5 bases between the two germline ends. The CDR3 sequence is 15 residues long. CDR3 in DNA: TGTGCCAGCAGCTTAGGAGGATCTGGGGCCAACGTCCTGACTTTC. It encodes CASSLGGSGANVLTF.

V and J are TRBV2 and TRBJ2-1, with TRBD2 matching 9 bases. CDR3 length: 14 residues. J gave up 6 bases and V 6 bases, and 6 bases lay outside the gene matches. CDR1 and CDR2 (germline): SNHLY, FYNNEI. The CDR3, as DNA: TGTGCCAGCAGCGCGGGACTAGCCGGCAATGAGCAGTTCTTC. It encodes CASSAGLAGNEQFF.

The chain recombines TRBV7-3 with TRBJ2-3, with 7 bases lining up with TRBD1. The CDR3 extends over 15 amino acids. Germline CDR1 and CDR2: SGHTA and FQGTGA. After removal of 5 bases from V and 0 bases from J, the junction contained 5 bases not matched to a gene. The CDR3, as DNA: TGTGCCAGCAGCCTGACAGGGACCAGCACAGATACGCAGTATTTT. Translating it yields CASSLTGTSTDTQYF.

The CDR3: CASSGTGGRNYGYTF. CDR3 bases: TGCGCCAGCAGCGGGACAGGGGGCCGGAACTATGGCTACACCTTC. V usage is TRBV5-1 and J usage is TRBJ1-2, with 12 bases matching TRBD1. The length of the CDR3 is 15 residues. V was clipped by 4 bases and J by 2 bases; unmatched bases: 3. The germline CDR1 and CDR2 sequences are SGHRS and YFSETQ.

The chain is built from TRBV9 and TRBJ2-7; 7 nucleotides agree with TRBD2. Germline assignment: CDR1 SGDLS and CDR2 YYNGEE. The CDR3 length is 14 residues. V lost 1 base and J lost 3; bases outside the gene matches: 4. The CDR3 spells CASSVSGGNYEQYF. As DNA, the CDR3 is TGTGCCAGCAGCGTATCGGGGGGAAACTACGAGCAGTACTTC.

J is TRBJ1-5 and V is TRBV19; 9 bases match TRBD1. Germline V CDR1 and CDR2: LNHDA, SQIVND (reference sequence). The CDR3 is made up of 16 amino acids. The J segment lost 0 bases and the V segment lost 7 bases, leaving 7 bases of the junction unmatched. Written as DNA, the CDR3 is TGTGCCAGTACTTTAGGGACAGGGCATAGCAATCAGCCCCAGCATTTT. It codes for CASTLGTGHSNQPQHF. Full variable domain (rest looked up from reference TRBV19 and TRBJ1-5): DGGITQSPKYLFRKEGQNVTLSCEQNLNHDAMYWYRQDPGQGLRLIYYSQIVNDFQKGDIAEGYSVSREKKESFPLTVTSAQKNPTAFYLCASTLGTGHSNQPQHFGDGTRLSIL.

The V gene is TRBV5-1, the J gene TRBJ1-4; D unresolved. Trimming stripped 0 bases from V and 5 bases from J, with 8 bases between. Germline lookup yields CDR1 SGHRS and CDR2 YFSETQ. The CDR3 totals 14 residues. Written as DNA, the CDR3 is TGCGCCAGCAGCTTGGGGGCCGAGAATGAAAAACTGTTTTTT. Residues: CASSLGAENEKLFF.

The CDR3, as DNA: TGCGCCAGCAGCTTCGGGACAGGCTACGAGCAGTACTTC. Translating it yields CASSFGTGYEQYF. The J gene is TRBJ2-7, the V gene TRBV5-1; 8 nucleotides align to TRBD1. Germline CDR1 reads SGHRS; CDR2 reads YFSETQ. Trimming took 2 bases from V and 3 from J; bases not matched to a gene: 1. The CDR3 spans 13 residues.

The CDR3 DNA is TGTGCCAGCAGTCCCAGACTAGCGGGGGGGGATACGCAGTATTTT. Translating it yields CASSPRLAGGDTQYF. The V and J genes are TRBV6-2 or TRBV6-3 and TRBJ2-3; 14 nucleotides line up with TRBD2. CDR1 is MNHEY, CDR2 SVGEGT, per germline. The CDR3 totals 15 residues. With 5 bases clipped from V and 6 bases from J, the junction kept 4 bases outside the gene matches.

The rearrangement joins TRBV2 to TRBJ1-4, with D perhaps TRBD1 (5 bases). Trimming pared 10 bases from V and 4 bases from J, leaving 16 bases between. The V gene's germline CDR1 is SNHLY and CDR2 FYNNEI. This CDR3 has 14 amino acids. CDR3 sequence: CANRQGTVNEKLFF. The CDR3, as DNA: TGTGCCAACCGCCAGGGCACTGTTAATGAAAAACTGTTTTTT. The entire variable domain, with the rest obtained from reference TRBV2 and TRBJ1-4, is as follows: EPEVTQTPSHQVTQMGQEVILRCVPISNHLYFYWYRQILGQKVEFLVSFYNNEISEKSEIFDDQFSVERPDGSNFTLKIRSTKLEDSAMYFCANRQGTVNEKLFFGSGTQLSVL.

V and J are TRBV29-1 and TRBJ1-1, with D unresolved. This CDR3 contains 13 residues. The germline gives CDR1 SQVTM, CDR2 ANQGSEA. V was cut by 0 bases and J by 7 bases, with 12 bases left in between. The CDR3 DNA reads TGCAGCGTTGAAGAACTTCGAGGATTTGAAGCTTTCTTT. Translated: CSVEELRGFEAFF.

The chain couples TRBV5-4 to TRBJ2-5, with TRBD2 as a possible D gene (6 bases). V was pared by 0 bases and J by 5 bases, with 14 bases between. The CDR3 loop spans 15 amino acids. CDR1 is SGHNT and CDR2 is YYREEE in the germline V gene (reference sequence). In DNA form, the CDR3 reads TGTGCCAGCAGCTTGGATCAGGGTGGGGGGGAGACCCAGTACTTC. It is translated as CASSLDQGGGETQYF.

This chain links TRBV18 with TRBJ1-5, with 8 positions matching TRBD1. V dropped 3 bases and J dropped 3; count of bases not matched to a gene: 13. The CDR3 is 18 residues long. The germline V gene encodes CDR1 KGHSH and CDR2 LQKENI. The CDR3 here is CASSPVDRALYNNQPQHF. DNA for the CDR3: TGTGCCAGCTCACCCGTGGACAGGGCACTTTACAACAATCAGCCCCAGCATTTT.

The gene calls are TRBV6-2 or TRBV6-3 and TRBJ2-7; 8 bases are a match to TRBD2. This CDR3 has 13 amino acids. Germline CDR1 is MNHEY and CDR2 is SVGEGT. V lost 4 bases, J lost 7 bases, and 6 bases stayed unmatched. The CDR3 spells CASSLVVAGEQYF. DNA for the CDR3: TGTGCCAGCAGTTTAGTCGTAGCGGGGGAGCAGTACTTC.

The chain uses TRBV5-6 and TRBJ2-3; 12 nucleotides align to TRBD2. Germline CDR1 and CDR2: SGHDT and YYEEEE. The CDR3 is 16 residues long. V shed 0 bases, J shed 3 bases, and the junction held 2 bases outside the gene matches. The CDR3 loop is CASSLGLAGATDTQYF. As DNA, the CDR3 is TGTGCCAGCAGCTTGGGACTAGCGGGAGCGACAGATACGCAGTATTTT.

The chain recombines TRBV5-1 with TRBJ2-7; D might be TRBD2 (6 bases). The CDR3 has 13 residues. Germline lookup yields CDR1 SGHRS and CDR2 YFSETQ. Trimming took off 3 bases at V and 2 bases at J, with 9 bases between the two ends. CDR3: CASSSPGAYEQYF. DNA of the CDR3: TGCGCCAGCAGCTCCCCGGGAGCCTACGAGCAGTACTTC.

The gene calls are TRBV7-8 and TRBJ1-6; tentatively, D is TRBD1 (6 bases). The V end lost 4 bases, the J end lost 7 bases, and 11 bases lay between the germline ends. Germline V CDR1 and CDR2: SGHVS, FQNEAQ. The CDR3 spans 14 residues. The CDR3 region is CASSWDKSNSPLHF. The CDR3 DNA sequence: TGTGCCAGCAGCTGGGACAAATCGAATTCACCCCTCCACTTT.

The V and J genes are TRBV27 and TRBJ1-1; TRBD1 agrees at 8 bases. The CDR3 spans 15 residues. The germline gives CDR1 MNHEY, CDR2 SMNVEV (reference sequence). J was trimmed by 5 bases and V by 6 bases; bases with no gene match: 11. CDR3 nucleotides: TGTGCCAGCAGAGGGGCCGGGACAGGCCGGACTGAAGCTTTCTTT. It yields the protein CASRGAGTGRTEAFF.

The rearrangement links TRBV2 to TRBJ2-7; TRBD2 agrees at 12 bases. V dropped 6 bases and J dropped 7; count of bases not matched to a gene: 4. The CDR3 is made up of 13 amino acids. Germline V gene sequence: CDR1 SNHLY, CDR2 FYNNEI. The CDR3 sequence: CASRASGRGEQYF. The CDR3 bases are TGTGCCAGCAGGGCTAGCGGGAGGGGTGAGCAGTACTTC.

The chain combines TRBV5-1 with TRBJ1-2; 7 nucleotides align to TRBD1. Germline-derived CDR1 and CDR2 are SGHRS and YFSETQ. The CDR3 runs to 16 residues. With 3 bases clipped from V and 2 bases from J, the junction kept 10 bases outside the gene matches. The CDR3 loop is CASSYETGTANYGYTF. Here the CDR3 DNA reads TGCGCCAGCAGCTATGAAACCGGGACAGCAAACTATGGCTACACCTTC.

The rearrangement joins TRBV7-9 to TRBJ2-1; D remains ambiguous. Trimming pared 1 base from V and 0 bases from J, leaving 7 bases between. The germline V gene has CDR1 SEHNR and CDR2 FQNEAQ (reference sequence). The CDR3 is 15 residues long. This CDR3 reads CASSLEQSSYNEQFF. In nucleotides, the CDR3 is TGTGCCAGCAGCTTAGAACAGAGCTCCTACAATGAGCAGTTCTTC.

The chain recombines TRBV7-2 with TRBJ2-3; 7 bases are shared with TRBD2. This CDR3 is 16 amino acids long. V shed 1 base and J 2 bases; nucleotides not matched to a gene: 6. Per the germline V gene, CDR1 is SGHTA and CDR2 is FQGNSA. The CDR3 nucleotides are TGTGCCAGCAGCTTAGTGGGTGCGGGAGTCACAGATACGCAGTATTTT. It encodes CASSLVGAGVTDTQYF.